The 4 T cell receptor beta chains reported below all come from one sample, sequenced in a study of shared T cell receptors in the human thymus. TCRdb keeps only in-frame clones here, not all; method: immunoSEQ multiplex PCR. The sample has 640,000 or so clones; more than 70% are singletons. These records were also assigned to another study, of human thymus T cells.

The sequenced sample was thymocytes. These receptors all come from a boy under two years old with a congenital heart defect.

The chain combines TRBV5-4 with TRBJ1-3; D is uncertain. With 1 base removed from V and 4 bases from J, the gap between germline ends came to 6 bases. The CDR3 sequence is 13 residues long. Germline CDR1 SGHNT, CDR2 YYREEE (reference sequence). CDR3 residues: CASSLSGGNTIYF. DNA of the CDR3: TGTGCCAGCAGCTTGTCCGGGGGAAACACCATATATTTT.

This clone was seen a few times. In nucleotides, the CDR3 is TGTGCCAGCAGGGCCAGGGGAACAAATTCACCCCTCCACTTT. Translation gives CASRARGTNSPLHF. The rearrangement uses TRBV25-1 and TRBJ1-6; maybe TRBD1 (6 bases). The CDR3 has 14 amino acids. CDR1 and CDR2 (germline): MGHDK, SYGVNS. V lost 6 bases, J lost 7 bases, and 13 bases lay in between.

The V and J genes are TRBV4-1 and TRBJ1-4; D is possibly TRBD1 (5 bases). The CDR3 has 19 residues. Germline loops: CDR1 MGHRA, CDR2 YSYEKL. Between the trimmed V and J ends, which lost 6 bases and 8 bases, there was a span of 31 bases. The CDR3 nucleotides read TGCGCCAGCAGAGGAGGGGACCCTAAACCGACAGCTGCTCGGGAAAAACTGTTTTTT. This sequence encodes CASRGGDPKPTAAREKLFF.

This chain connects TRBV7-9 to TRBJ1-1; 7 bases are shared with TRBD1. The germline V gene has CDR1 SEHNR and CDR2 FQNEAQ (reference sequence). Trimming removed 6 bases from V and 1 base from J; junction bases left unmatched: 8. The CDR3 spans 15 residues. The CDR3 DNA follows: TGTGCCAGCAGATTAACAGGGGTTTCGAACACTGAAGCTTTCTTT. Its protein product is CASRLTGVSNTEAFF.